This TCR beta chain appears in the sequencing data of a study of blood T cells in healthy people across ages. The CDR3 sequence is 12 residues long. V was trimmed by 5 bases and J by 1 base, leaving 9 bases between them. Germline CDR1 and CDR2: SQVTM and ANQGSEA. A second 7 to 11 cycle PCR used barcoded and J-beta primers. TCRdb fed the 5' RACE reads into MiXCR, producing one record per CDR3 protein. The profile shows some 800,000 distinct CDR3 sequences, 44% of them singletons. The study drew donors from healthy Caucasian individuals in Russia aged roughly 6 to 90. This receptor was identified in a man between 60 and 75 years old in good health. This chain links TRBV29-1 with TRBJ2-7; D is unclear. Sequenced: blood. CDR3 DNA: TGCAGCGTTAATGACGGATCCTACGAGCAGTACTTC. Translating it yields CSVNDGSYEQYF.